These 23 T cell receptor beta chains share one sample of origin, sequenced in a study of cytomegalovirus exposure and HLA in healthy donors. The PCR made use of 60 Vbeta and 13 Jbeta primers. Assay used: immunoSEQ multiplex PCR; TCRdb lists only in-frame clones, some missing. The sample consists of around 200,000 clones, about four fifths of them appearing once. The sequenced sample consisted of PBMCs. All receptors come from a woman in her 50s in good health and CMV-seropositive.

In the case of this clone: Other DNA sequences within the sample encode an identical CDR3. This chain connects TRBV6-5 to TRBJ2-5, with D perhaps TRBD1 (7 bases). The CDR3 is made up of 12 amino acids. V was cut by 5 bases and J by 8 bases, with 12 bases left in between. Germline V lookup: CDR1 MNHEY, CDR2 SVGAGI. The DNA of the CDR3 is TGTGCCAGCAGTAGCCAGGGGGGAACCCAGTACTTC. It encodes CASSSQGGTQYF.

V gene TRBV6-6 combines with J gene TRBJ2-7; D gene unclear. CDR1 is MNHNY, CDR2 SVGAGI, per germline (reference sequence). This CDR3 has 14 amino acids. V dropped 6 bases and J dropped 3 bases, with 15 bases sitting between them. The CDR3 is CASRVRQLSYEQYF. CDR3 nucleotide sequence: TGTGCCAGCAGAGTGCGGCAGCTCAGCTACGAGCAGTACTTC.

The rearrangement links TRBV5-1 to TRBJ1-1; TRBD1 matches 7 bases. This CDR3 has 15 amino acids. V trimming: 2 bases; J trimming: 2 bases; junction bases outside the gene matches: 6. Germline V gene sequence: CDR1 SGHRS, CDR2 YFSETQ. The chain's CDR3 is CASSFGQGGNTEAFF. For the CDR3, the DNA is TGCGCCAGCAGCTTTGGGCAGGGGGGTAACACTGAAGCTTTCTTT.

This clone was observed a single time. This chain uses TRBV27 with TRBJ1-3; tentative D call: TRBD1 (6 bases). Between the trimmed V and J ends, which lost 2 bases and 2 bases, there was a span of 13 bases. Per germline, CDR1 MNHEY and CDR2 SMNVEV (reference sequence). This CDR3 spans 16 amino acids. CDR3 in amino acids: CASSLGQGWAGNTIYF. The CDR3 DNA follows: TGTGCCAGCAGTTTAGGGCAGGGGTGGGCTGGAAACACCATATATTTT.

The chain joins TRBV5-4 to TRBJ2-7, with 8 bases aligning to TRBD1. V dropped 4 bases and J dropped 3; count of bases not matched to a gene: 9. Germline V lookup: CDR1 SGHNT, CDR2 YYREEE (reference sequence). The CDR3 is 15 residues long. The CDR3: CASSKAGTGLYEQYF. CDR3 sequence (DNA): TGTGCCAGCAGCAAAGCCGGGACAGGACTCTACGAGCAGTACTTC.

On this clone itself: This specimen includes other DNA sequences encoding the same CDR3. The rearrangement joins TRBV15 to TRBJ2-7; 12 positions match TRBD1. Trimming cost V 5 bases and J 4 bases; bases outside gene matches: 3. The CDR3 covers 14 residues. CDR1 LNHNV and CDR2 YYDKDF come from the germline V gene (reference sequence). The CDR3 sequence: CATSRDRGRYEQYF. In DNA, the CDR3 is TGTGCCACCAGCCGGGACAGGGGGCGATACGAGCAGTACTTC.

The chain couples TRBV7-8 to TRBJ1-2; the D is unclear. V was shortened by 1 base and J by 9 bases, with 18 bases between the two germline ends. The germline V gene encodes CDR1 SGHVS and CDR2 FQNEAQ. The CDR3 runs 15 residues. CDR3 protein: CASSLVTGPEVSYTF. CDR3 coding DNA: TGTGCCAGCAGCTTAGTGACGGGTCCCGAAGTAAGCTACACCTTC.

The sample holds one count of this clone. The chain combines TRBV7-6 with TRBJ1-6; the match to TRBD1 covers 7 bases. This CDR3 contains 17 residues. Germline V gives CDR1 SGHVS, CDR2 FNYEAQ. Losses at the gene ends were 4 bases for V and 9 bases for J; bases not matched to a gene: 15. The CDR3 loop reads CASSSFQGVSGSSPLHF. The CDR3 nucleotides are TGTGCCAGCAGCTCTTTTCAGGGGGTCTCGGGAAGTTCACCCCTCCACTTT.

This clone was recorded a few times. V gene TRBV5-1 combines with J gene TRBJ1-4, with 9 bases lining up with TRBD1. The CDR3 is 15 residues long. J was trimmed by 7 bases and V by 1 base; bases with no gene match: 5. Per the germline V gene, CDR1 is SGHRS and CDR2 is YFSETQ. CDR3 loop: CASSLMGQGSEKLFF. The CDR3 DNA is TGCGCCAGCAGCTTGATGGGACAGGGTTCTGAAAAACTGTTTTTT.

The rearrangement uses TRBV9 and TRBJ2-5; a weak D match, TRBD2 (5 bases). This CDR3 is built from 14 residues. The ends were cut back, 0 bases at V and 1 base at J, with 7 bases in the middle. Germline assignment: CDR1 SGDLS and CDR2 YYNGEE. The CDR3 reads CASSVGLAQETQYF. The CDR3 bases are TGTGCCAGCAGCGTAGGGCTAGCCCAAGAGACCCAGTACTTC.

The chain couples TRBV9 to TRBJ2-1; 7 bases match TRBD1. V trimming: 0 bases; J trimming: 1 base; junction bases outside the gene matches: 10. The length of the CDR3 is 18 residues. The germline CDR1 and CDR2 sequences are SGDLS and YYNGEE. The CDR3 loop reads CASSVGQGATPSYNEQFF. In DNA, the CDR3 is TGTGCCAGCAGCGTAGGACAGGGCGCCACTCCTTCCTACAATGAGCAGTTCTTC.

The genes are TRBV5-1 and TRBJ2-3; 8 bases agree with TRBD2. CDR1 and CDR2 (germline): SGHRS, YFSETQ. V shed 0 bases and J 2 bases; nucleotides not matched to a gene: 5. There are 16 residues in the CDR3. The DNA of the CDR3 is TGCGCCAGCAGCTTGGGTAGCGGGGTCAACACAGATACGCAGTATTTT. The encoded protein is CASSLGSGVNTDTQYF.

The rearrangement joins TRBV7-9 to TRBJ2-5; D ambiguous. This CDR3 region has 14 residues. V lost 7 bases to trimming and J lost 5 bases, with 17 bases between them. CDR1 is SEHNR, CDR2 FQNEAQ, per germline (reference sequence). CDR3 residues: CASTPVLVFETQYF. DNA of the CDR3: TGTGCCAGCACCCCAGTTTTGGTTTTCGAGACCCAGTACTTC.

The V call is TRBV7-9, the J call TRBJ1-1, with D perhaps matching TRBD1 (6 bases). This CDR3 spans 15 amino acids. Germline V lookup: CDR1 SEHNR, CDR2 FQNEAQ (reference sequence). V was cut by 1 base and J by 2 bases, with 11 bases left in between. The CDR3 region has the DNA TGTGCCAGCAGCTTAGAGGGGGTTAGTAACACTGAAGCTTTCTTT. Its translation is CASSLEGVSNTEAFF.

This rearrangement joins TRBV19 to TRBJ2-1; 9 bases align to TRBD2. In germline, CDR1 is LNHDA, CDR2 SQIVND (reference sequence). The CDR3 has 18 residues. V gave up 0 bases and J gave up 0 bases; unmatched junction bases: 6. CDR3 bases: TGTGCCAGTAGTATAGATTCTGGCGGGGGGGCCTCCTACAATGAGCAGTTCTTC. It codes for CASSIDSGGGASYNEQFF.

The chain uses TRBV11-3 and TRBJ2-3, with D perhaps TRBD2 (8 bases). The germline V gene has CDR1 SGHNT and CDR2 YENEEA. V was cut by 5 bases and J by 0 bases, with 15 bases left in between. The CDR3 has 16 residues. DNA of the CDR3: TGTGCCAGCAGCCCCGGGGGGGGACAGAGCACAGATACGCAGTATTTT. Its translation: CASSPGGGQSTDTQYF.

The chain is built from TRBV2 and TRBJ2-3; TRBD2 agrees at 9 bases. The CDR3 runs to 18 residues. CDR1 and CDR2 from the germline V gene are SNHLY and FYNNEI. Trimming removed 1 base from V and 6 bases from J; junction bases left unmatched: 14. CDR3 amino acids: CASSEVGARGGARDTQYF. As DNA, the CDR3 is TGTGCCAGCAGTGAAGTTGGGGCTCGCGGGGGGGCCCGGGATACGCAGTATTTT. Variable domain in full (rest from reference TRBV2 and TRBJ2-3): EPEVTQTPSHQVTQMGQEVILRCVPISNHLYFYWYRQILGQKVEFLVSFYNNEISEKSEIFDDQFSVERPDGSNFTLKIRSTKLEDSAMYFCASSEVGARGGARDTQYFGPGTRLTVL.

This clone showed up just once. The gene calls are TRBV7-8 and TRBJ1-2; TRBD1 might be the D (5 bases). The CDR3 totals 14 residues. CDR1 is SGHVS and CDR2 is FQNEAQ in the germline V gene. Trimming stripped 4 bases from V and 2 bases from J, with 11 bases between. This chain's CDR3 is CASSSIGANYGYTF. Here the CDR3 DNA reads TGTGCCAGCAGCTCTATAGGGGCCAACTATGGCTACACCTTC.

This chain uses TRBV28 with TRBJ1-6, with 7 bases that match TRBD1. The V segment lost 7 bases and the J segment 5 bases; nucleotides outside the gene matches: 8. Germline loops: CDR1 MDHEN, CDR2 SYDVKM. CDR3 length: 15 residues. The CDR3 bases are TGTGCCAGCAAGGGGCAGGGGGGAAATAATTCACCCCTCCACTTT. Encoded protein: CASKGQGGNNSPLHF.

The table lists this clone with a count of one. V usage is TRBV5-6 and J usage is TRBJ1-1, with D uncertain. The CDR3 is made up of 16 amino acids. V was shortened by 1 base and J by 3 bases, with 16 bases between the two germline ends. CDR1 SGHDT and CDR2 YYEEEE come from the germline V gene. CDR3: CASSLHAVGLDTEAFF. The CDR3 nucleotides read TGTGCCAGCAGCTTGCACGCCGTGGGCTTGGACACTGAAGCTTTCTTT.

This clone was recorded only once. This sequence joins TRBV11-2 and TRBJ2-5, with 9 bases aligning to TRBD2. The DNA end favors TRBJ2-7, so the J call may be wrong. The CDR3 is 16 residues long. Germline V gives CDR1 SGHAT, CDR2 FQNNGV. CDR3 in amino acids: CASSLWASGVSYEQYF. The CDR3 bases are TGTGCCAGCAGCTTATGGGCTAGCGGGGTATCCTACGAGCAGTACTTC.

This clone was seen a single time. This chain uses TRBV5-1 with TRBJ1-6; D gene unclear. Germline V lookup: CDR1 SGHRS, CDR2 YFSETQ. Trimming took off 4 bases at V and 4 bases at J, with 12 bases between the two ends. This CDR3 has 15 amino acids. CDR3 loop: CASSPAQDYNSPLHF. CDR3 DNA: TGCGCCAGCAGCCCGGCCCAGGATTATAATTCACCCCTCCACTTT.

The V call is TRBV15, the J call TRBJ2-3; D possibly corresponds to TRBD1 (6 bases). The germline CDR1 and CDR2 sequences are LNHNV and YYDKDF (reference sequence). Trimming pared 0 bases from V and 1 base from J, leaving 8 bases between. The length of the CDR3 is 15 residues. The CDR3 bases are TGTGCCACCAGCAGAGATGCAGGGGGCACAGATACGCAGTATTTT. This translates into CATSRDAGGTDTQYF.